The next 12 T cell receptor beta chains were all read from a single sample in a study of CD8+CD57+ T cells in acquired aplastic anemia. Profiling of TCR beta VDJ combinations and CDR3 sequences used genomic DNA as template. A single record per CDR3 protein comes from TCRdb applying MiXCR to the reads. The sample has 150,000 to 200,000 distinct CDR3 sequences; around 47% are singletons. Patients chosen for sequencing had CD8+CD57+ cells that had expanded, as shown by flow cytometry. Sequenced material: sorted CD4+, CD8+, or CD8+CD57+ T cells (not recorded which) from PBMCs. These receptors originate from a human donor with aplastic anemia.

This clonotype has just one count. A read error is possible here, since a much larger clone lies one base away. This chain connects TRBV6-2 or TRBV6-3 to TRBJ2-7; 10 nucleotides agree with TRBD2. Germline loops: CDR1 MNHEY, CDR2 SVGEGT. This CDR3 region has 13 residues. CDR3 in amino acids: CASRITSGVEQHF. CDR3 sequence (DNA): TGTGCCAGCCGGATTACTAGCGGGGTCGAGCAGCACTTC.

The sample holds many counts of this clonotype. The rearrangement uses TRBV9 and TRBJ2-3; TRBD2 might be the D (6 bases). The V and J ends lost 2 bases and 2 bases respectively, with 12 bases between them. Germline V gene data show CDR1 as SGDLS and CDR2 as YYNGEE. CDR3 length equals 15 residues. CDR3 bases: TGTGCCAGCAGCGTTGGCGGGACCCACACAGATACGCAGTATTTT. It specifies CASSVGGTHTDTQYF.

This chain connects TRBV15 to TRBJ2-7, with 7 bases lining up with TRBD1. The ends lost 6 bases at V and 0 bases at J; junction bases unmatched: 2. The CDR3 runs to 13 residues. In germline, CDR1 is LNHNV, CDR2 YYDKDF (reference sequence). The CDR3 DNA reads as TGTGCCACCAGAAGACAGGGCTCCTACGAGCAGTACTTC. Amino acid sequence: CATRRQGSYEQYF.

The chain couples TRBV2 to TRBJ1-2; TRBD1 might be the D (5 bases). The CDR3 runs to 13 residues. Per germline, CDR1 SNHLY and CDR2 FYNNEI. V lost 6 bases and J 7 bases, leaving 15 bases between the germline ends. The CDR3 DNA reads as TGTGCCAGCAGCCAGGGAGGGAACACTGGCTACACCTTC. Translation: CASSQGGNTGYTF.

This sequence joins TRBV29-1 and TRBJ2-7; D might be TRBD2 (5 bases). The CDR3 extends over 14 amino acids. V lost 3 bases, J lost 3 bases, and 15 bases lay in between. CDR1 is SQVTM, CDR2 ANQGSEA, per germline. The CDR3 DNA follows: TGCAGCGTTGATCTTCGAGGGCCTGACTACGAGCAGTACTTC. This translates into CSVDLRGPDYEQYF.

This clonotype was counted ten times or more. This chain uses TRBV7-2 with TRBJ2-3; D call uncertain. The CDR3 runs 16 residues. Between the trimmed V and J ends, which lost 0 bases and 0 bases, there was a span of 10 bases. CDR1 is SGHTA and CDR2 is FQGNSA in the germline V gene. The CDR3 spells CASSLAVLVSTDTQYF. As DNA, the CDR3 is TGTGCCAGCAGCTTAGCGGTATTGGTTAGCACAGATACGCAGTATTTT.

This clonotype was seen more than once but under ten times. A single base separates this from a much larger clone, so it may be a read error. The rearrangement uses TRBV4-1 and TRBJ1-5; D call uncertain. Trimming pared 1 base from V and 0 bases from J, leaving 7 bases between. The CDR3 is made up of 15 amino acids. Germline CDR1 MGHRA, CDR2 YSYEKL. The CDR3 region is CASSQVRGSNQPQHF. CDR3 nucleotides: TGCGCCAGCAGCCAAGTACGAGGTAGCAATCAGCCCCAGCATTTT.

This clonotype was seen a few times. The chain joins TRBV25-1 to TRBJ1-6; 9 bases are a match to TRBD1. V shed 6 bases and J 10 bases; nucleotides not matched to a gene: 7. The CDR3 sequence is 14 residues long. Germline V gene sequence: CDR1 MGHDK, CDR2 SYGVNS. The CDR3 sequence is CASRGTGKWSPLHF. The CDR3 DNA sequence: TGTGCCAGCAGGGGGACAGGGAAATGGTCACCCCTCCACTTT.

The chain couples TRBV20-1 to TRBJ1-2, with TRBD1 matching over 7 bases. The germline V gene encodes CDR1 DFQATT and CDR2 SNEGSKA (reference sequence). The CDR3 is made up of 12 amino acids. The ends lost 2 bases at V and 4 bases at J; junction bases unmatched: 1. The CDR3 is CSARQGGYGYTF. The CDR3, as DNA: TGCAGTGCTAGACAGGGGGGCTATGGCTACACCTTC.

This chain uses TRBV20-1 with TRBJ1-2; a possible D gene is TRBD1 (6 bases). The CDR3 extends over 15 amino acids. V shed 0 bases and J shed 2 bases, with 13 bases lying between them. Germline assignment: CDR1 DFQATT and CDR2 SNEGSKA (reference sequence). The CDR3 DNA reads as TGCAGTGCTAGAGATTTCCCCGGACAGAACTATGGCTACACCTTC. It codes for CSARDFPGQNYGYTF.

This clonotype was counted at least ten times. This rearrangement joins TRBV10-3 to TRBJ2-3; D call uncertain. Germline CDR1 is ENHRY and CDR2 is SYGVKD. The V end lost 10 bases, the J end lost 2 bases, and 19 bases lay between the germline ends. The CDR3 is 15 amino acids. This CDR3 reads CASTDNERNTDTQYF. CDR3 in DNA: TGTGCCAGCACCGACAATGAGCGAAACACAGATACGCAGTATTTT.

This clonotype was counted only a few times. This chain connects TRBV15 to TRBJ1-2; 7 nucleotides agree with TRBD1. This CDR3 spans 12 amino acids. The J segment lost 2 bases and the V segment lost 8 bases, leaving 2 bases of the junction unmatched. The germline gives CDR1 LNHNV, CDR2 YYDKDF (reference sequence). CDR3 protein: CATLDRNYGYTF. CDR3 in DNA: TGTGCCACCTTGGACAGGAACTATGGCTACACCTTC.